The entry below describes one TCR beta chain. Its antigen is unknown. The data derive from a study of PD-1 blockade in classical Hodgkin lymphoma. The study, taken as a whole, reports: Among the patients, those starting nivolumab under 1 year after ASCT were excluded. While CD8+ TCR diversity did not rise significantly by C4D1, CD4+ TCR diversity did.

The time point is: cycle 4 day 1 (C4D1), after less than 7 weeks of nivolumab. All the patients suffered relapse after autologous stem cell transplantation, and brentuximab vedotin exposure differed. Researchers used magnetic negative selection to pull out pure CD4+ T cells from thawed PBMCs. Produced via immunoSEQ multiplex PCR; TCRdb's table is partial and in-frame only. The table records tens of thousands of clones, roughly 76% of them present only once. This specimen consisted of CD4+ T cells from blood, obtained before the fourth cycle of nivolumab. The sequence was obtained from a human donor with classical Hodgkin lymphoma.

The CDR3 is CASSLRSGFDQPQHF. CDR3 bases: TGTGCCAGCAGTTTAAGGTCAGGGTTCGATCAGCCCCAGCATTTT. This chain connects TRBV28 to TRBJ1-5, with a weak D call TRBD1 (5 bases). Germline V lookup: CDR1 MDHEN, CDR2 SYDVKM. The ends were cut back, 2 bases at V and 5 bases at J, with 13 bases in the middle. The CDR3 has 15 residues.